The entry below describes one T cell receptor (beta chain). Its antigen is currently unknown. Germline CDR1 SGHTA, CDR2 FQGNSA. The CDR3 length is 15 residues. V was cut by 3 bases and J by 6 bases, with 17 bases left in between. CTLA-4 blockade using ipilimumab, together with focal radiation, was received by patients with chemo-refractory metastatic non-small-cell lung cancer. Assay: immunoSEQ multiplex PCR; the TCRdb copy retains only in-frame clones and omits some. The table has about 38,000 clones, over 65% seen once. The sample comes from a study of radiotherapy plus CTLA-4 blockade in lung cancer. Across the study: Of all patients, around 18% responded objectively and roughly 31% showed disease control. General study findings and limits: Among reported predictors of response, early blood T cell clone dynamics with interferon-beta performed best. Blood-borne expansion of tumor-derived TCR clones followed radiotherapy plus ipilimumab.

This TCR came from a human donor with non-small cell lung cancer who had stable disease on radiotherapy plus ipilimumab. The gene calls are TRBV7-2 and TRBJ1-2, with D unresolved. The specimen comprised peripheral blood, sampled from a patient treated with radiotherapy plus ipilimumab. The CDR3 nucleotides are TGTGCCAGCAGCTTGGGTCGCTGGGTCGAGGATGGCTACACCTTC. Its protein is CASSLGRWVEDGYTF.